The subject of this entry is one TCR beta chain. The length of the CDR3 is 15 residues. Germline CDR1 ENHRY, CDR2 SYGVKD. V was shortened by 3 bases and J by 0 bases, with 9 bases between the two germline ends. The data originate from a study of OX40 agonist ivuxolimab in advanced cancers. Assay: immunoSEQ multiplex PCR; the TCRdb copy retains only in-frame clones and omits some. The sample shows 45,000 to 60,000 clones, almost 90% of them seen only once. The genes are TRBV10-3 and TRBJ2-1; D gene unclear. The sample consisted of CD4+ or CD8+ T cells sorted from blood, taken in a trial of the OX40 agonist ivuxolimab. This receptor was obtained from an adult with an advanced solid tumor such as melanoma, head and neck, liver or kidney cancer. This CDR3 is CAISDFLDSYNEQFF. CDR3 DNA: TGTGCCATCAGTGACTTCCTGGACTCCTACAATGAGCAGTTCTTC.